Below, 9 T cell receptor beta chains from the same sample are listed, as sequenced in a study of T-cell reconstitution after alpha-beta-depleted transplantation in children. As it was prepared, the TCRbeta library received unique molecular identifiers. TCRdb independently ran MiXCR on the PCR reads; one entry per CDR3 protein. This table has 500,000 or so distinct CDR3 sequences, more than 9.5% appearing once. Here the sequenced sample was PBMCs, mostly from graft donor cells, taken 180 days after TCRalphabeta/CD19-depleted stem cell transplant. The source is a female patient between 2 and 15 years old who had a stem cell transplant for aplastic anemia, so the T cells may come from the graft donor.

This clonotype was observed a few times. The chain is built from TRBV7-9 and TRBJ1-5; D uncertain. V shed 5 bases and J shed 3 bases, with 14 bases lying between them. There are 15 residues in the CDR3. The germline V gene encodes CDR1 SEHNR and CDR2 FQNEAQ (reference sequence). In DNA form, the CDR3 reads TGTGCCAGCAGCCCGGGTCTCTCCTTCAATCAGCCCCAGCATTTT. Its translation: CASSPGLSFNQPQHF.

This clonotype turned up a few times. The CDR3 protein is CASTLIKNTGELFF. The CDR3 nucleotides are TGTGCCAGCACATTAATTAAGAACACCGGGGAGCTGTTTTTT. The genes are TRBV28 and TRBJ2-2; D gene uncertain. The V gene's germline CDR1 is MDHEN and CDR2 SYDVKM. The V gene lost 7 bases and the J gene lost 1 base, with 10 bases spanning the gap. The CDR3 is 14 residues long.

V gene TRBV6-1 combines with J gene TRBJ1-5; TRBD1 agrees at 9 bases. CDR1 is MNHNS and CDR2 is SASEGT in the germline V gene. This CDR3 comprises 16 residues. With V trimmed by 2 bases and J by 3 bases, 5 bases remained unmatched. The CDR3 is CASSERTGAHNQPQHF. CDR3 coding DNA: TGTGCCAGCAGTGAAAGGACAGGGGCGCACAATCAGCCCCAGCATTTT.

This chain joins TRBV5-1 and TRBJ1-1, with D perhaps TRBD1 (6 bases). Trimming removed 0 bases at V and 2 bases at J, with 20 bases between. There are 18 residues in the CDR3. Germline CDR1 reads SGHRS; CDR2 reads YFSETQ. The CDR3 loop reads CASSLGGLRQDFNTEAFF. Here the CDR3 DNA reads TGCGCCAGCAGCTTGGGGGGCCTAAGACAGGATTTCAACACTGAAGCTTTCTTT.

This clonotype has just a few counts. V and J are TRBV30 and TRBJ2-1; D gene unclear. The V end was cut by 8 bases, the J end by 0 bases, with 5 bases between. CDR1 is GTSNPN and CDR2 is SVGIG in the germline V gene (reference sequence). This CDR3 is 11 amino acids long. In DNA form, the CDR3 reads TGTGCCCGACGCTCCTACAATGAGCAGTTCTTC. Translated: CARRSYNEQFF.

The chain uses TRBV5-5 and TRBJ2-7; D may be TRBD2 (5 bases). Trimming stripped 4 bases from V and 2 bases from J, with 13 bases between. In germline, CDR1 is SGHKS, CDR2 YYEKEE (reference sequence). CDR3 length: 14 residues. CDR3 sequence: CASSLPGIPYEQYV. The CDR3, as DNA: TGTGCCAGCAGCCTACCGGGGATCCCCTACGAGCAGTACGTC.

This clonotype has only a few counts. CDR3 nucleotide sequence: TGTGCCAGCAGCTTACGGTCGGAAGGGCAGGCCCCTGGAAACACCATATATTTT. Protein sequence: CASSLRSEGQAPGNTIYF. V usage is TRBV11-1 and J usage is TRBJ1-3; D is unclear. The ends were cut back, 2 bases at V and 2 bases at J, with 19 bases in the middle. The CDR3 length is 18 residues. The germline gives CDR1 SGHAT, CDR2 FQDESV (reference sequence). The whole variable domain, remainder taken from reference TRBV11-1 and TRBJ1-3, is EAEVAQSPRYKITEKSQAVAFWCDPISGHATLYWYRQILGQGPELLVQFQDESVVDDSQLPKDRFSAERLKGVDSTLKIQPAELGDSAMYLCASSLRSEGQAPGNTIYFGEGSWLTVV.

This rearrangement joins TRBV7-8 to TRBJ2-3; unclear D gene. The CDR3 runs 16 residues. Per germline, CDR1 SGHVS and CDR2 FQNEAQ. V lost 1 base and J 4 bases, leaving 15 bases between the germline ends. This chain's CDR3 is CASSLVGHGPADTQYF. The DNA for the CDR3 is TGTGCCAGCAGCTTAGTCGGGCATGGACCCGCAGATACGCAGTATTTT.

The chain is built from TRBV6-6 and TRBJ2-1; D is perhaps TRBD2 (6 bases). CDR1 and CDR2 (germline): MNHNY, SVGAGI (reference sequence). The CDR3 covers 13 residues. Trimming took 7 bases from V and 5 from J, leaving 12 bases between them. The CDR3 is CASTSAGNNEQFF. CDR3 coding DNA: TGTGCCAGCACCTCCGCGGGGAACAATGAGCAGTTCTTC.